These T cell receptor beta chains were read from a single sample in a study of blood T cells in healthy people across ages. A single record per CDR3 protein comes from TCRdb applying MiXCR to the 5' RACE reads. Of some 1.4 million distinct CDR3 sequences listed, roughly 40% are singletons. Material for sequencing was blood. These receptors were taken from a woman younger than 30 in good health. The CDR3 runs from the conserved cysteine through the conserved F or W. The D gene is left open where the match is weak. Some rows have no size entry. The others give once, few or many, or a class for an expanded clone.

D	size	V	J	CDR3	DNA
.	.	TRBV7-9	TRBJ2-7	CAGSYIGEQYF	TGTGCCGGCAGCTACATAGGCGAGCAGTACTTC
TRBD1	.	TRBV7-3	TRBJ2-3	CASSLTGPGQGVTDTQYF	TGTGCCAGCAGCTTAACAGGCCCGGGACAGGGGGTCACAGATACGCAGTATTTT
TRBD2	.	TRBV5-1	TRBJ2-5	CASSLAMASGAKETQYF	TGCGCCAGCAGCTTGGCTATGGCTAGCGGGGCCAAAGAGACCCAGTACTTC
TRBD2	few	TRBV20-1	TRBJ2-5	CSAPISGVETQYF	TGCAGTGCTCCCATTAGCGGGGTGGAGACCCAGTACTTC
TRBD2	.	TRBV4-1	TRBJ2-7	CASRVETSSHEQYF	TGCGCCAGCAGAGTAGAGACTAGCTCCCACGAGCAGTACTTC
.	.	TRBV4-1	TRBJ1-5	CASSPLRADQPQHF	TGCGCCAGCAGCCCCCTGCGGGCGGATCAGCCCCAGCATTTT
.	few	TRBV4-1	TRBJ2-3	CASSQEVRGHSTDTQYF	TGCGCCAGCAGCCAAGAGGTCCGGGGGCATAGCACAGATACGCAGTATTTT
.	many	TRBV28	TRBJ2-3	CASSFVAGTDTQYF	TGTGCCAGCAGTTTTGTGGCGGGCACAGATACGCAGTATTTT
TRBD1	.	TRBV5-8	TRBJ1-1	CASRRSGTGALGAFF	TGTGCCAGCAGACGGTCGGGAACAGGGGCCCTCGGAGCTTTCTTT
TRBD1	.	TRBV20-1	TRBJ1-2	CSASNLGQAPTYGYTF	TGCAGTGCTAGTAACCTAGGACAGGCGCCAACCTATGGCTACACCTTC
.	many	TRBV5-1	TRBJ1-1	CASSLGTDRAFF	TGCGCCAGCAGCTTGGGGACGGACAGAGCTTTCTTT
.	.	TRBV12-3/TRBV12-4	TRBJ1-2	CASSFSDRISYGYTF	TGTGCCAGCAGTTTCTCCGACAGAATAAGCTATGGCTACACCTTC
.	.	TRBV15	TRBJ2-7	CATSGGTYEQYF	TGTGCCACGTCTGGGGGGACTTACGAGCAGTACTTC
TRBD2	.	TRBV19	TRBJ2-4	CASSTSGFTLAKNIQYF	TGTGCCAGTAGTACTAGCGGGTTTACACTAGCCAAAAACATTCAGTACTTC
.	few	TRBV6-1	TRBJ1-2	CASSEEEGRVGYGYTF	TGTGCCAGCAGTGAAGAGGAGGGCAGGGTGGGCTATGGCTACACCTTC
.	.	TRBV30	TRBJ2-3	CAWTRFSPDTQYF	TGTGCCTGGACCAGATTTAGTCCAGATACGCAGTATTTT
TRBD1	few	TRBV28	TRBJ1-6	CASSFPDREGYNSPLHF	TGTGCCAGCAGTTTCCCTGACAGGGAAGGGTATAATTCACCCCTCCACTTT
.	.	TRBV5-6	TRBJ2-1	CASSLYRADEQFF	TGTGCCAGCAGCTTGTACAGGGCCGATGAGCAGTTCTTC
TRBD2	.	TRBV9	TRBJ2-1	CASSAPGTSGKNEQFF	TGTGCCAGCAGCGCCCCCGGGACTAGCGGGAAGAATGAGCAGTTCTTC
.	.	TRBV7-7	TRBJ2-5	CASSPSPREETQYF	TGTGCCAGCAGTCCCAGCCCCCGGGAGGAGACCCAGTACTTC
TRBD1	.	TRBV15	TRBJ2-7	CATSTGQGTYEQYF	TGTGCCACCAGCACCGGACAGGGAACCTACGAGCAGTACTTC
.	many	TRBV2	TRBJ2-5	CASSEGGQETQYF	TGTGCCAGCAGTGAGGGGGGACAAGAGACCCAGTACTTC
TRBD1	.	TRBV9	TRBJ1-4	CASSLFTGVNEKLFF	TGTGCCAGCAGCCTGTTCACAGGGGTTAATGAAAAACTGTTTTTT
.	few	TRBV11-2	TRBJ2-7	CASSLVRGGEQYF	TGTGCCAGCAGCTTAGTCAGGGGGGGCGAGCAGTACTTC
TRBD1	.	TRBV5-1	TRBJ2-3	CASSLGGRTGVSDTQYF	TGCGCCAGCAGCTTGGGAGGAAGGACAGGGGTTTCAGATACGCAGTATTTT
.	.	TRBV12-3/TRBV12-4	TRBJ1-1	CASSPPGPVVEAFF	TGTGCCAGCAGTCCTCCGGGCCCCGTCGTGGAAGCTTTCTTT
TRBD1	.	TRBV4-1	TRBJ2-1	CASSQRPPGQVSYNEQFF	TGCGCCAGCAGCCAACGCCCCCCGGGACAGGTTTCCTACAATGAGCAGTTCTTC